This passage covers 30 T cell receptor beta chains from one sample sequenced in a study of graft-versus-host responses after intestinal transplantation. The assay was immunoSEQ multiplex PCR, and TCRdb's table has in-frame clones only and misses some. Altogether approximately 86,000 clones are present, roughly 89% being singletons, with the ten largest covering 0.09% to 0.1%. Their antigens are not known. The sample was unstimulated CD4+ T cells sorted from spleen or lymph node cells, taken before intestinal transplant. These receptors originate from a human donor who received an intestinal transplant.

The chain recombines TRBV7-9 with TRBJ2-1; TRBD1 matches at 11 bases. This CDR3 is 13 amino acids long. Germline V gene sequence: CDR1 SEHNR, CDR2 FQNEAQ (reference sequence). With 5 bases clipped from V and 8 bases from J, the junction kept 2 bases outside the gene matches. CDR3 DNA: TGTGCCAGCAGCGTGGGACAGGGGGATGAGCAGTTCTTC. This codes for CASSVGQGDEQFF.

V is TRBV19 and J is TRBJ2-2; D ambiguous. Germline CDR1 reads LNHDA; CDR2 reads SQIVND (reference sequence). The CDR3 is 14 amino acids. V dropped 1 base and J dropped 5 bases, with 8 bases sitting between them. This CDR3 is CASSIVSGTGELFF. The CDR3 DNA sequence: TGTGCCAGTAGTATAGTCTCAGGAACCGGGGAGCTGTTTTTT.

The chain links TRBV7-9 to TRBJ1-2, with TRBD1 as a possible D gene (5 bases). V gave up 4 bases and J gave up 3 bases, with 9 bases separating them. This CDR3 is 13 amino acids long. Germline CDR1 SEHNR, CDR2 FQNEAQ (reference sequence). The CDR3 bases are TGTGCCAGCAGCTGGGGGGTTTACTATGGCTACACCTTC. Its translation is CASSWGVYYGYTF.

The gene calls are TRBV18 and TRBJ2-7; 12 bases are a match to TRBD2. The CDR3 is made up of 17 amino acids. The germline V gene encodes CDR1 KGHSH and CDR2 LQKENI. V trimming: 3 bases; J trimming: 0 bases; junction bases outside the gene matches: 6. The CDR3 spells CASSPGLAGLSSYEQYF. CDR3 nucleotides: TGTGCCAGCTCACCCGGACTAGCGGGGCTCAGCTCCTACGAGCAGTACTTC.

This chain connects TRBV6-5 to TRBJ2-7, with TRBD2 matching 9 bases. This CDR3 is built from 14 residues. V lost 2 bases and J lost 2; bases outside the gene matches: 1. The germline V gene encodes CDR1 MNHEY and CDR2 SVGAGI. This chain's CDR3 is CASSYGGGAYEQYF. DNA for the CDR3: TGTGCCAGCAGTTACGGCGGGGGGGCCTACGAGCAGTACTTC.

The V call is TRBV2, the J call TRBJ1-2; D gene uncertain. The CDR3 runs to 14 residues. The V gene's germline CDR1 is SNHLY and CDR2 FYNNEI. V lost 6 bases to trimming and J lost 0 bases, with 11 bases between them. CDR3 DNA sequence: TGTGCCAGCAGCCCTATAGCAGCTAACTATGGCTACACCTTC. The encoded protein is CASSPIAANYGYTF.

V and J are TRBV9 and TRBJ2-3; no definite D call. Germline CDR1 reads SGDLS; CDR2 reads YYNGEE. Deletions cut 0 bases from V and 2 bases from J, with 7 bases between. CDR3 length equals 14 residues. The DNA of the CDR3 is TGTGCCAGCAGCGTAGGAGATCCCACAGATACGCAGTATTTT. Translation gives CASSVGDPTDTQYF.

The chain recombines TRBV21-1 with TRBJ1-1; no DNA check was done on the table's D call, TRBD1. TRBV21-1 is shown as a pseudogene. The CDR3 contains 17 residues. CDR3 residues: CASSAQRGTGGNTEAFF. The DNA for the CDR3 is TGTGCCAGCAGCGCCCAAAGGGGGACAGGGGGAAACACTGAAGCTTTCTTT.

This chain joins TRBV29-1 and TRBJ2-3; 7 nucleotides align to TRBD1. The germline V gene has CDR1 SQVTM and CDR2 ANQGSEA. The trim removed 4 bases at V and 2 bases at J, leaving 3 bases unmatched. There are 13 residues in the CDR3. The CDR3 DNA reads as TGCAGCGTTGCGACAGGGACCACAGATACGCAGTATTTT. Residues: CSVATGTTDTQYF.

V usage is TRBV11-2 and J usage is TRBJ2-1; 11 bases fit TRBD1. The germline gives CDR1 SGHAT, CDR2 FQNNGV. After removal of 1 base from V and 10 bases from J, the junction contained 6 bases not matched to a gene. The length of the CDR3 is 15 residues. The CDR3 DNA reads TGTGCCAGCAGCTTAGGGACAGGGGGCAGAGGGGAGCAGTTCTTC. Translation: CASSLGTGGRGEQFF.

V gene TRBV7-9 combines with J gene TRBJ2-6; no reliable D call. The germline V and J ends were trimmed by 2 bases and 0 bases, with 8 bases remaining between them. The CDR3 runs 16 residues. The germline gives CDR1 SEHNR, CDR2 FQNEAQ (reference sequence). CDR3 sequence reads: CASSLTLSSGANVLTF. DNA of the CDR3: TGTGCCAGCAGCTTAACATTAAGCTCTGGGGCCAACGTCCTGACTTTC. Looking up the rest from reference TRBV7-9 and TRBJ2-6 gives the full variable domain: DTGVSQNPRHKITKRGQNVTFRCDPISEHNRLYWYRQTLGQGPEFLTYFQNEAQLEKSRLLSDRFSAERPKGSFSTLEIQRTEQGDSAMYLCASSLTLSSGANVLTFGAGSRLTVL.

The rearrangement links TRBV27 to TRBJ1-1, with TRBD1 matching 7 bases. CDR3 length: 15 amino acids. CDR1 MNHEY and CDR2 SMNVEV come from the germline V gene (reference sequence). The junction had 9 bases not matched to a gene; V was cut back by 5 bases and J by 3 bases. The CDR3 here is CASSPPGTAYTEAFF. Written as DNA, the CDR3 is TGTGCCAGCAGTCCCCCCGGGACAGCGTACACTGAAGCTTTCTTT.

The V and J genes are TRBV7-9 and TRBJ1-1, with 9 positions matching TRBD1. CDR3 length: 18 residues. The germline gives CDR1 SEHNR, CDR2 FQNEAQ (reference sequence). The trim removed 5 bases at V and 0 bases at J, leaving 13 bases unmatched. DNA of the CDR3: TGTGCCAGCAGCCGCTTACAGGGGGCGGGGGGCATGAACACTGAAGCTTTCTTT. Translating it yields CASSRLQGAGGMNTEAFF.

The chain recombines TRBV30 with TRBJ2-1; maybe TRBD1 (6 bases). CDR3 length: 13 amino acids. V lost 4 bases and J lost 7, with 14 bases in between. Per the germline V gene, CDR1 is GTSNPN and CDR2 is SVGIG (reference sequence). The CDR3 protein is CAWKGTKGNEQFF. CDR3 DNA: TGTGCCTGGAAAGGGACAAAGGGGAATGAGCAGTTCTTC.

This clone was counted once. The chain joins TRBV6-5 to TRBJ1-4; the match to TRBD1 covers 7 bases. Germline V gene lookup returns CDR1 MNHEY and CDR2 SVGAGI. The CDR3 contains 16 residues. Germline trimming cut 2 bases from V and 3 bases from J; bases unmatched to any gene: 6. The CDR3 here is CASSYRAGGPNEKLFF. The CDR3 bases are TGTGCCAGCAGTTACCGAGCAGGGGGTCCTAATGAAAAACTGTTTTTT.

This sequence joins TRBV19 and TRBJ2-7, with 8 bases matching TRBD1. Germline trimming cut 9 bases from V and 0 bases from J; bases unmatched to any gene: 4. Germline values: CDR1 LNHDA, CDR2 SQIVND (reference sequence). The CDR3 extends over 13 amino acids. DNA for the CDR3: TGTGCCAGCGGAGGACAGGGCTCCTACGAGCAGTACTTC. This sequence encodes CASGGQGSYEQYF.

The chain uses TRBV9 and TRBJ1-1; D may be TRBD1 (5 bases). The length of the CDR3 is 18 residues. Per the germline V gene, CDR1 is SGDLS and CDR2 is YYNGEE. V was cut by 0 bases and J by 0 bases, with 18 bases left in between. CDR3 loop: CASSVGPGGGTMNTEAFF. The CDR3 nucleotides read TGTGCCAGCAGCGTAGGGCCTGGGGGGGGAACCATGAACACTGAAGCTTTCTTT.

In its sample, this clone was seen once. The same CDR3 is also encoded by other DNA sequences in this sample. The chain recombines TRBV7-2 with TRBJ1-6, with 10 bases aligning to TRBD1. This CDR3 comprises 15 residues. The germline gives CDR1 SGHTA, CDR2 FQGNSA. V was clipped by 2 bases and J by 9 bases; unmatched bases: 4. The CDR3, as DNA: TGTGCCAGCAGCTTACGGGACAGGGGCGGTTCACCCCTCCACTTT. This encodes CASSLRDRGGSPLHF.

The genes are TRBV5-1 and TRBJ2-6, with TRBD1 identical over 7 bases. Germline V gene data show CDR1 as SGHRS and CDR2 as YFSETQ. The CDR3 has 17 residues. J gave up 0 bases and V 4 bases, and 7 bases lay outside the gene matches. CDR3 loop: CASSIRDSYSGANVLTF. Here the CDR3 DNA reads TGCGCCAGCAGCATCCGGGACAGCTACTCTGGGGCCAACGTCCTGACTTTC.

V usage is TRBV10-3 and J usage is TRBJ1-6; unclear D gene. The V gene lost 0 bases and the J gene lost 0 bases, with 6 bases spanning the gap. CDR1 and CDR2 (germline): ENHRY, SYGVKD. This CDR3 has 16 amino acids. In DNA, the CDR3 is TGTGCCATCAGTGAGTCACAGAACTCCTATAATTCACCCCTCCACTTT. Its translation is CAISESQNSYNSPLHF.

The chain recombines TRBV7-8 with TRBJ2-4; D is possibly TRBD2 (6 bases). From germline, CDR1 is SGHVS and CDR2 FQNEAQ. V was pared by 5 bases and J by 6 bases, with 11 bases between. This CDR3 has 13 amino acids. Here the CDR3 reads CASSARDLNIQYF. In DNA, the CDR3 is TGTGCCAGCAGCGCCCGGGACTTAAACATTCAGTACTTC. Filled out from reference TRBV7-8 and TRBJ2-4, the complete variable domain reads GAGVSQSPRYKVAKRGQDVALRCDPISGHVSLFWYQQALGQGPEFLTYFQNEAQLDKSGLPSDRFFAERPEGSVSTLKIQRTQQEDSAVYLCASSARDLNIQYFGAGTRLSVL.

The CDR3 DNA is TGCGCCAGCAGCCCTAGTCAGGGAAGTGCTGGGGCCAACGTCCTGACTTTC. Protein product: CASSPSQGSAGANVLTF. The V call is TRBV5-1, the J call TRBJ2-6; D may be TRBD1 (5 bases). Per the germline V gene, CDR1 is SGHRS and CDR2 is YFSETQ. The CDR3 consists of 17 residues. Trimming removed 4 bases from V and 2 bases from J, with 16 bases in between.

V and J are TRBV14 and TRBJ1-4; D not resolved. CDR1 SGHDN and CDR2 FVKESK come from the germline V gene. V shed 3 bases and J shed 5 bases, with 7 bases lying between them. The CDR3 covers 13 residues. CDR3 DNA sequence: TGTGCCAGCAGCCAGCTCAGAAATGAAAAACTGTTTTTT. Translation: CASSQLRNEKLFF.

V and J are TRBV5-1 and TRBJ2-7, with 7 bases that match TRBD1. Germline lookup yields CDR1 SGHRS and CDR2 YFSETQ. This CDR3 comprises 12 residues. With V trimmed by 7 bases and J by 3 bases, 4 bases remained unmatched. In DNA form, the CDR3 reads TGCGCCAGCCGGGACAGTCTCTACGAGCAGTACTTC. Amino acids: CASRDSLYEQYF.

The J gene is TRBJ2-7, the V gene TRBV2; a weak D match, TRBD1 (6 bases). Deletions cut 3 bases from V and 3 bases from J, with 9 bases between. This CDR3 is 13 amino acids long. CDR1 SNHLY and CDR2 FYNNEI come from the germline V gene. The CDR3 DNA reads TGTGCCAGCAGTGATCCAGGGGACTACGAGCAGTACTTC. Amino acids: CASSDPGDYEQYF.

The V and J genes are TRBV4-3 and TRBJ2-5, with unresolved D. Trimming removed 0 bases at V and 5 bases at J, with 10 bases between. The CDR3 consists of 14 residues. CDR1 and CDR2 from the germline V gene are LGHNA and YSLEER. CDR3 protein: CASSQEVAVETQYF. CDR3 DNA sequence: TGCGCCAGCAGCCAAGAGGTAGCAGTCGAGACCCAGTACTTC.

The chain employs TRBV2 and TRBJ2-4; 7 positions agree with TRBD1. The length of the CDR3 is 18 residues. Germline loops: CDR1 SNHLY, CDR2 FYNNEI. With 6 bases clipped from V and 1 base from J, the junction kept 15 bases outside the gene matches. CDR3 nucleotide sequence: TGTGCCAGCAGCGGGACAGTACTACGGATAATGGCCAAAAACATTCAGTACTTC. Protein product: CASSGTVLRIMAKNIQYF. Drawing the rest from reference TRBV2 and TRBJ2-4, the complete variable domain is EPEVTQTPSHQVTQMGQEVILRCVPISNHLYFYWYRQILGQKVEFLVSFYNNEISEKSEIFDDQFSVERPDGSNFTLKIRSTKLEDSAMYFCASSGTVLRIMAKNIQYFGAGTRLSVL.

The rearrangement uses TRBV7-6 and TRBJ1-1; TRBD1 matches at 11 bases. V gave up 5 bases and J gave up 4 bases; unmatched junction bases: 6. The CDR3 consists of 15 residues. CDR1 is SGHVS, CDR2 FNYEAQ, per germline. The CDR3 region is CASSPRDRGSTEAFF. The CDR3 coding sequence is TGTGCCAGCAGCCCCCGGGACAGGGGGAGCACTGAAGCTTTCTTT. The full variable domain, rest sourced from reference TRBV7-6 and TRBJ1-1, is GAGVSQSPRYKVTKRGQDVALRCDPISGHVSLYWYRQALGQGPEFLTYFNYEAQQDKSGLPNDRFSAERPEGSISTLTIQRTEQRDSAMYRCASSPRDRGSTEAFFGQGTRLTVV.

The rearrangement uses TRBV7-9 and TRBJ2-7, with TRBD2 matching over 9 bases. Germline V CDR1 and CDR2: SEHNR, FQNEAQ (reference sequence). V shed 8 bases, J shed 2 bases, and the junction held 7 bases outside the gene matches. The CDR3 consists of 14 residues. CDR3 sequence: CASSERGATYEQYF. For the CDR3, the DNA is TGTGCCAGCTCCGAGCGGGGGGCCACCTACGAGCAGTACTTC.

The chain couples TRBV7-9 to TRBJ2-7, with 12 bases aligning to TRBD2. From germline, CDR1 is SEHNR and CDR2 FQNEAQ (reference sequence). The CDR3 length is 15 residues. The ends lost 1 base at V and 2 bases at J; junction bases unmatched: 0. The CDR3 loop is CASSLGTSGTYEQYF. CDR3 sequence (DNA): TGTGCCAGCAGCTTAGGGACTAGCGGGACCTACGAGCAGTACTTC.